This entry lists 3 T cell receptor beta chains sequenced from one sample in a study of metastatic and nonmetastatic thyroid tumors (dated by TCRdb to about 2020). Libraries were built with PCR. Sequencing took place on an Illumina HiSeq 4000. TCRdb applied fastp at Q25 and MiXCR to the public reads, then kept only in-frame beta chains. The sample profile shows approximately 65,000 clones; approximately 4% of them were found once. The ten largest make up about a fifth of the sample. None of the patients had been given any treatment before thyroid surgery. The specimen sequenced was blood. These receptors all come from a female donor with papillary thyroid cancer or a benign thyroid nodule (not recorded which). Some clones in this sample may be carry-over from other donors' samples.

The chain is built from TRBV6-1 and TRBJ1-3; a possible D gene is TRBD1 (6 bases). Trimming removed 10 bases at V and 4 bases at J, with 20 bases between. CDR3 size: 15 residues. Germline lookup yields CDR1 MNHNS and CDR2 SASEGT. The CDR3 DNA reads TGTGCCACTTCACTGGACAGTCTCTCCGGAAACACCATATATTTT. Protein: CATSLDSLSGNTIYF.

This clone was detected only a few times. This chain connects TRBV10-1 to TRBJ2-5; perhaps TRBD1 as D (6 bases). Germline V gene data show CDR1 as WNHNN and CDR2 as SYGVQD (reference sequence). The germline V and J ends were trimmed by 6 bases and 2 bases, with 13 bases remaining between them. This CDR3 comprises 14 residues. The CDR3 region has the DNA TGCGCCAGCAGCGATGGGACAATTCAAGAGACCCAGTACTTC. It codes for CASSDGTIQETQYF.

This clone has at least ten counts. The chain carries TRBV5-4 and TRBJ2-2; 7 positions match TRBD1. The CDR3 is made up of 15 amino acids. The V gene's germline CDR1 is SGHNT and CDR2 YYREEE (reference sequence). V was clipped by 6 bases and J by 5 bases; unmatched bases: 10. CDR3 in DNA: TGTGCCAGCAATATACAGGGGAAAGATACCGGGGAGCTGTTTTTT. Amino acids: CASNIQGKDTGELFF.